Shown below are 13 T cell receptor beta chains from a single sample sequenced in a study of blood T cell repertoires in COVID-19. Only in-frame clones appear in the TCRdb table, and some are missing; sequencing was by immunoSEQ multiplex PCR. Of approximately 250,000 clones listed, 70% to 90% are singletons. Sequenced material: PBMCs or T cells enriched from blood (not recorded which). These receptor sequences come from a woman between 25 and 40 years old who had recovered from COVID-19.

The V gene is TRBV7-9, the J gene TRBJ1-2; TRBD1 matches at 8 bases. The CDR3 contains 16 residues. The V gene end was trimmed by 7 bases and the J gene end by 0 bases; junction bases not matched to a gene: 10. Germline V gene lookup returns CDR1 SEHNR and CDR2 FQNEAQ (reference sequence). CDR3 coding DNA: TGTGCCAGCACCACTCAGGGGGCCCGAGCTAACTATGGCTACACCTTC. This sequence encodes CASTTQGARANYGYTF.

The rearrangement links TRBV7-9 to TRBJ2-7, with a tentative D call TRBD1 (5 bases). Germline assignment: CDR1 SEHNR and CDR2 FQNEAQ (reference sequence). This CDR3 has 16 residues. V shed 5 bases and J shed 2 bases, with 19 bases lying between them. The CDR3, as DNA: TGTGCCAGCAGCCCACCCCAGACAGTTTTCACCTACGAGCAGTACTTC. This translates into CASSPPQTVFTYEQYF. The complete variable domain, with remaining parts taken from reference TRBV7-9 and TRBJ2-7, reads DTGVSQNPRHKITKRGQNVTFRCDPISEHNRLYWYRQTLGQGPEFLTYFQNEAQLEKSRLLSDRFSAERPKGSFSTLEIQRTEQGDSAMYLCASSPPQTVFTYEQYFGPGTRLTVT.

The chain couples TRBV21-1 to TRBJ2-5; whether TRBD2, the table's D call, matches the DNA was not checked. TRBV21-1 is given as a pseudogene. This CDR3 comprises 17 residues. CDR3 coding DNA: TGTGCCAGCAGACCGGACATACACGGGGGGGCGAGGGAGACCCAGTACTTC. Protein: CASRPDIHGGARETQYF.

V usage is TRBV5-1 and J usage is TRBJ2-1, with unresolved D. Germline V gene data show CDR1 as SGHRS and CDR2 as YFSETQ. The CDR3 runs to 15 residues. The germline V and J ends were trimmed by 0 bases and 3 bases, with 10 bases remaining between them. This CDR3 is CASSLGQAIYNEQFF. The CDR3 DNA follows: TGCGCCAGCAGCTTGGGCCAAGCGATCTACAATGAGCAGTTCTTC. The variable domain in full, completed from reference TRBV5-1 and TRBJ2-1, reads KAGVTQTPRYLIKTRGQQVTLSCSPISGHRSVSWYQQTPGQGLQFLFEYFSETQRNKGNFPGRFSGRQFSNSRSEMNVSTLELGDSALYLCASSLGQAIYNEQFFGPGTRLTVL.

V and J are TRBV6-2 or TRBV6-3 and TRBJ1-2, with 7 bases aligning to TRBD1. Per the germline V gene, CDR1 is MNHEY and CDR2 is SVGEGT. The CDR3 extends over 15 amino acids. With V trimmed by 6 bases and J by 4 bases, 11 bases remained unmatched. The CDR3 DNA reads TGTGCCAGCAGCACCCGGGACAGTCACTTCTATGGCTACACCTTC. The encoded protein is CASSTRDSHFYGYTF.

The gene calls are TRBV9 and TRBJ2-7; 9 positions agree with TRBD1. The length of the CDR3 is 15 residues. V gave up 6 bases and J gave up 1 base; unmatched junction bases: 8. CDR1 is SGDLS, CDR2 YYNGEE, per germline. The DNA of the CDR3 is TGTGCCAGCACCCCCGGGACAGGGCGATCCTACGAGCAGTACTTC. Residues: CASTPGTGRSYEQYF.

This chain connects TRBV11-3 to TRBJ2-1; D is possibly TRBD1 (5 bases). The CDR3 totals 17 residues. Deletions cut 3 bases from V and 0 bases from J, with 15 bases between. CDR1 is SGHNT and CDR2 is YENEEA in the germline V gene. The CDR3 loop is CASSLDPRVGSYNEQFF. CDR3 bases: TGTGCCAGCAGCTTGGATCCCAGGGTAGGCTCCTACAATGAGCAGTTCTTC.

The chain has TRBV3-1 (or the pseudogene TRBV3-2) and TRBJ1-4, with 11 bases identical to TRBD1. Per the germline V gene, CDR1 is LGHDT and CDR2 is YNNKEL (reference sequence). CDR3 size: 20 residues. Trimming removed 3 bases from V and 0 bases from J; junction bases left unmatched: 12. CDR3 DNA sequence: TGTGCCAGCAGCCAGAGGGGACAGGGGGTGGGAAGAGCAACTAATGAAAAACTGTTTTTT. Translated: CASSQRGQGVGRATNEKLFF.

The V and J genes are TRBV6-1 and TRBJ1-5, with D hard to call. Germline V CDR1 and CDR2: MNHNS, SASEGT. The CDR3 totals 16 residues. Trimming removed 4 bases at V and 2 bases at J, with 15 bases between. This CDR3 reads CASSANTVPGNQPQHF. DNA for the CDR3: TGTGCCAGCAGTGCCAACACAGTCCCGGGCAATCAGCCCCAGCATTTT.

This chain joins TRBV19 and TRBJ1-3, with TRBD1 as a possible D gene (5 bases). This CDR3 spans 16 amino acids. With 7 bases removed from V and 0 bases from J, the gap between germline ends came to 16 bases. Germline CDR1 reads LNHDA; CDR2 reads SQIVND (reference sequence). DNA of the CDR3: TGTGCCAGTAAGCGGGCAGGGCCATCCTCTGGAAACACCATATATTTT. Translating gives CASKRAGPSSGNTIYF.

The chain has TRBV27 and TRBJ2-3; TRBD2 matches at 10 bases. Unmatched junction bases numbered 9, after V lost 5 bases and J lost 4 bases. CDR1 and CDR2 (germline): MNHEY, SMNVEV (reference sequence). The CDR3 spans 16 residues. In DNA form, the CDR3 reads TGTGCCAGCAGTGTAGCTAGCGGGAGAAGCGCAGATACGCAGTATTTT. Its protein is CASSVASGRSADTQYF.

The V gene is TRBV7-9, the J gene TRBJ2-7, with TRBD2 matching over 14 bases. V lost 5 bases and J lost 5; bases outside the gene matches: 5. There are 15 residues in the CDR3. CDR1 is SEHNR, CDR2 FQNEAQ, per germline (reference sequence). CDR3 in DNA: TGTGCCAGCAGCCCGACTAGCGGGAGGGCTCACGAGCAGTACTTC. It translates to CASSPTSGRAHEQYF.

The rearrangement uses TRBV28 and TRBJ2-7; 11 nucleotides agree with TRBD1. V trimming: 4 bases; J trimming: 6 bases; junction bases outside the gene matches: 8. This CDR3 is 15 amino acids long. CDR1 and CDR2 from the germline V gene are MDHEN and SYDVKM. CDR3 protein: CASSSPRDRGTEQYF. For the CDR3, the DNA is TGTGCCAGCAGTTCCCCCCGGGACAGGGGGACCGAGCAGTACTTC.